The clone carrying this TCR beta chain was counted only a few times. Germline lookup yields CDR1 DFQATT and CDR2 SNEGSKA (reference sequence). V trimming: 4 bases; J trimming: 3 bases; junction bases outside the gene matches: 6. CDR3 size: 13 residues. Via MiXCR, TCRdb re-called the RT-PCR reads, giving one row per CDR3 protein. The repertoire holds fewer than 800,000 distinct CDR3 sequences, with over 12% as singletons. The rearrangement joins TRBV20-1 to TRBJ2-7; 7 nucleotides line up with TRBD1. Sample: memory CD4+ T cells from blood. This TCR was recovered from a female donor in good health, serving as a healthy control. CDR3 nucleotide sequence: TGCAGTGCTACTCCTTGGGACAGCTACGAGCAGTACTTC. It encodes CSATPWDSYEQYF.